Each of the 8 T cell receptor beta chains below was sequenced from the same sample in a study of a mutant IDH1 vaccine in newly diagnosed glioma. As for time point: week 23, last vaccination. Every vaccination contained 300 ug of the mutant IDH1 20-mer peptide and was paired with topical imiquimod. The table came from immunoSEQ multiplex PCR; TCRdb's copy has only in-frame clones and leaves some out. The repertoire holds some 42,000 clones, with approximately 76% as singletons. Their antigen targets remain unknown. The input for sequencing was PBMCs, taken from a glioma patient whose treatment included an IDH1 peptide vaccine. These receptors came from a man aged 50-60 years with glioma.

CDR3 in amino acids: CASRDRATYEQYF. The CDR3 region has the DNA TGTGCCAGCAGGGACAGGGCAACCTACGAGCAGTACTTC. The chain links TRBV6-1 to TRBJ2-7, with 8 bases matching TRBD1. CDR1 is MNHNS and CDR2 is SASEGT in the germline V gene. J was trimmed by 2 bases and V by 6 bases; bases with no gene match: 3. The CDR3 sequence is 13 residues long.

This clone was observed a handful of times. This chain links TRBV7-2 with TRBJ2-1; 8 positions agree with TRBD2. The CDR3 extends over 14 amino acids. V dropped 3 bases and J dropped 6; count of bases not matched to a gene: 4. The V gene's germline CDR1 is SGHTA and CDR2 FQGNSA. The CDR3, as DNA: TGTGCCAGCAGCTTTGCGGGGGGAACCAATGAGCAGTTCTTC. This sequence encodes CASSFAGGTNEQFF.

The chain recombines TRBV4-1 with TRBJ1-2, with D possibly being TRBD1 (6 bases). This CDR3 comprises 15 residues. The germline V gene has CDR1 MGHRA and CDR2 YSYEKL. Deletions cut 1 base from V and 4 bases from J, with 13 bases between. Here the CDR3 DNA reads TGCGCCAGCAGCCAAGGACCGGGACAACGCTATGGCTACACCTTC. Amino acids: CASSQGPGQRYGYTF.

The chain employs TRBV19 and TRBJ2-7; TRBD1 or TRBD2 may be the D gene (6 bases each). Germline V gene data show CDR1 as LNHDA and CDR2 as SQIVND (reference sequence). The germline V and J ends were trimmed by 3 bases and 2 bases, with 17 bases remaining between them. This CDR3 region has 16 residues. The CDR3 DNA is TGTGCCAGTAGTATGAGGGGGGACCTAGGTACCTACGAGCAGTACTTC. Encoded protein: CASSMRGDLGTYEQYF. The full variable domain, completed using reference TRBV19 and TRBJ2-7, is DGGITQSPKYLFRKEGQNVTLSCEQNLNHDAMYWYRQDPGQGLRLIYYSQIVNDFQKGDIAEGYSVSREKKESFPLTVTSAQKNPTAFYLCASSMRGDLGTYEQYFGPGTRLTVT.

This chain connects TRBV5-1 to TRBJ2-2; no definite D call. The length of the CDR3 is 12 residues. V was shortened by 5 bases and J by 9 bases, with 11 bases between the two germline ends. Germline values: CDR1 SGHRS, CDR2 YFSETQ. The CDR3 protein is CASRREVRELFF. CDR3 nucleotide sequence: TGCGCCAGCAGGCGAGAGGTTCGGGAGCTGTTTTTT. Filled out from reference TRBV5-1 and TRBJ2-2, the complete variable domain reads KAGVTQTPRYLIKTRGQQVTLSCSPISGHRSVSWYQQTPGQGLQFLFEYFSETQRNKGNFPGRFSGRQFSNSRSEMNVSTLELGDSALYLCASRREVRELFFGEGSRLTVL.

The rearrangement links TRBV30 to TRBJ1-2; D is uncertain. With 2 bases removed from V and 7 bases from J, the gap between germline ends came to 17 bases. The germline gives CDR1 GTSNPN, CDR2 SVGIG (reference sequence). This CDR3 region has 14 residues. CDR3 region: CAWSTASRISGYTF. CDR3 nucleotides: TGTGCCTGGAGTACGGCGTCCAGAATTTCTGGCTACACCTTC.

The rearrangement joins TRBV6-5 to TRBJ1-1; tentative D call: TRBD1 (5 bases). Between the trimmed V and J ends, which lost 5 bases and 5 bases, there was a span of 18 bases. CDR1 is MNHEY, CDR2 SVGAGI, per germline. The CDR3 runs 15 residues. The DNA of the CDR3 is TGTGCCAGCAGTCAAGGGACGTCGGGCCCAACTGAAGCTTTCTTT. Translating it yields CASSQGTSGPTEAFF.

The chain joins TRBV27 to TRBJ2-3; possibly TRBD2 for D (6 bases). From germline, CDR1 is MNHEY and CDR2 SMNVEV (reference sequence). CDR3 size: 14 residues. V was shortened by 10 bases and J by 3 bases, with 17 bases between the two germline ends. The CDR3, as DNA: TGTGCCACTACCTCGGGGGTAAGGACAGATACGCAGTATTTT. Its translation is CATTSGVRTDTQYF.